This T cell receptor (beta chain) was retrieved from a study of blood T cell repertoires in COVID-19. Study overall: COVID-19 samples, acute and convalescent, were from the United States, Italy and Spain. T cells, B-cell-depleted T cells, or PBMCs supplied cDNA or gDNA.

In the source study's methods: Researchers report that nucleated cell counts were estimated from reference gene primer amplification. Assay used: immunoSEQ multiplex PCR; TCRdb lists only in-frame clones, some missing. D and trimming come from the DNA, and the V and J calls and clone size come from that table. The table includes fewer than 350,000 clones, around 85% detected once. Recovered status in Cohort 3 required two negative PCRs, clearance, or symptom resolution. V was pared by 3 bases and J by 3 bases, with 9 bases between. Germline V gene sequence: CDR1 WNHNN, CDR2 SYGVQD (reference sequence). The CDR3 covers 14 residues.

The sequence was obtained from a woman between 45 and 60 years old who had recovered from COVID-19. The V and J genes are TRBV10-1 and TRBJ2-1, with TRBD2 as a possible D gene (6 bases). Sequenced material: PBMCs or T cells enriched from blood (not recorded which). CDR3 residues: CASSDVADYNEQFF. In nucleotides, the CDR3 is TGCGCCAGCAGTGATGTAGCGGACTACAATGAGCAGTTCTTC.